This T cell receptor beta chain is drawn from a study of blood T cells in healthy people across ages. This clonotype appeared once. Antigen specificity is unknown. At one end, the junction sequence differs from germline, possibly due to a read error. A sample-barcoded 5' primer and a J-beta primer mix were used in a second PCR of about 6 to 12 cycles. TCRdb called the 5' RACE reads again in MiXCR, with one record for every CDR3 protein. The sample records some 940,000 distinct CDR3 sequences, about 27% being singletons. Study-wide results and caveats: There was a strong correlation between TCR beta diversity and naive T cell percentage. Any conclusive comparison of naive versus antigen-experienced cells was prevented by using unsorted PBMCs.

Per the germline V gene, CDR1 is SQVTM and CDR2 is ANQGSEA. This CDR3 has 14 amino acids. These data were also filed under a second study, of T cells of mothers and their children. From that paper: The donor cohort consisted of three healthy Caucasian mothers and their six children. Primer M1S, used in the second PCR, introduced sample barcodes and 2-4 random nucleotides.

This TCR came from a woman in her thirties or forties in good health. Input material: blood. J is TRBJ1-3 and V is TRBV29-1; no clear D gene. The CDR3 sequence: CSVEKGGVGNTRYF. The CDR3 DNA sequence: TGCAGCGTTGAAAAGGGAGGCGTTGGAAACACCAGATATTTT.